The next 29 T cell receptor beta chains were all read from a single sample in a study of blood T cell repertoires in COVID-19. TCRdb keeps only in-frame clones here, not all; method: immunoSEQ multiplex PCR. The sample consists of nearly 200,000 clones, about 85% of them appearing once. The source material was peripheral blood. Every receptor here comes from a man aged 60-69 years with COVID-19, enrolled during active disease.

The chain carries TRBV27 and TRBJ1-5; D is ambiguous. CDR3 length equals 13 residues. Germline V gene data show CDR1 as MNHEY and CDR2 as SMNVEV (reference sequence). V lost 8 bases and J lost 3, with 11 bases in between. The CDR3 protein is CASSLGVNQPQHF. The CDR3 coding sequence is TGTGCCAGCTCCCTCGGGGTCAATCAGCCCCAGCATTTT.

This clone has a handful of counts. The chain joins TRBV28 to TRBJ1-5; 9 nucleotides line up with TRBD1. Germline-derived CDR1 and CDR2 are MDHEN and SYDVKM. The junction had 2 bases not matched to a gene; V was cut back by 8 bases and J by 3 bases. This CDR3 has 13 residues. In DNA form, the CDR3 reads TGTGCCAGCCGGGACAGGGTCAATCAGCCCCAGCATTTT. This encodes CASRDRVNQPQHF.

J is TRBJ1-4 and V is TRBV2, with 9 bases identical to TRBD1. This CDR3 is built from 14 residues. Germline V gene lookup returns CDR1 SNHLY and CDR2 FYNNEI. V lost 6 bases and J lost 8; bases outside the gene matches: 7. The CDR3 sequence is CASREQGAGEKLFF. The CDR3 region has the DNA TGTGCCAGCAGGGAACAGGGGGCTGGGGAAAAACTGTTTTTT.

This clone was counted once. The rearrangement links TRBV30 to TRBJ1-6; D gene unclear. The CDR3 contains 13 residues. Trimming stripped 2 bases from V and 8 bases from J, with 10 bases between. The germline CDR1 and CDR2 sequences are GTSNPN and SVGIG (reference sequence). The CDR3 DNA reads TGTGCCTGGAGTTGGAGGCCCGATTCACCCCTCCACTTT. Translating it yields CAWSWRPDSPLHF.

This clone has just one count. The chain joins TRBV27 to TRBJ1-5; D might be TRBD1 (6 bases). Germline CDR1 is MNHEY and CDR2 is SMNVEV (reference sequence). The V gene lost 3 bases and the J gene lost 1 base, with 7 bases spanning the gap. CDR3 length: 14 amino acids. CDR3 nucleotide sequence: TGTGCCAGCAGTTTCAGGGGAAGCAATCAGCCCCAGCATTTT. Protein product: CASSFRGSNQPQHF.

The chain recombines TRBV7-2 with TRBJ2-2; TRBD1 matches 9 bases. V trimming: 5 bases; J trimming: 7 bases; junction bases outside the gene matches: 8. The CDR3 runs to 15 residues. The V gene's germline CDR1 is SGHTA and CDR2 FQGNSA. CDR3 DNA sequence: TGTGCCAGCAGCGTTACACAGGGGGCAGTCGGGGAGCTGTTTTTT. It translates to CASSVTQGAVGELFF.

V usage is TRBV7-2 and J usage is TRBJ2-2, with 7 bases lining up with TRBD2. J lost 7 bases, V lost 3 bases, and 11 bases had no gene match. Germline values: CDR1 SGHTA, CDR2 FQGNSA. The CDR3 has 16 residues. The CDR3 sequence is CASSFGGKGIGGELFF. The CDR3 DNA sequence: TGTGCCAGCAGCTTCGGGGGGAAGGGTATTGGCGGGGAGCTGTTTTTT.

This rearrangement joins TRBV19 to TRBJ2-1, with 8 positions matching TRBD1. CDR1 and CDR2 (germline): LNHDA, SQIVND (reference sequence). CDR3 length: 14 amino acids. Trimming at V came to 5 bases and at J to 4 bases, leaving 4 bases not matched to a gene. Written as DNA, the CDR3 is TGTGCCAGTAGTTTCGACAGGGGTTACAATGAGCAGTTCTTC. Translated, it gives CASSFDRGYNEQFF.

About this clone: The same CDR3 can be traced to other DNA sequences in this sample. V gene TRBV5-1 combines with J gene TRBJ2-2, with 7 positions matching TRBD1. The CDR3 has 15 amino acids. Germline CDR1 SGHRS, CDR2 YFSETQ. V trimming: 4 bases; J trimming: 1 base; junction bases outside the gene matches: 4. The CDR3 DNA sequence: TGCGCCAGCAGCCCCCGGACAGGGAACACCGGGGAGCTGTTTTTT. Residues: CASSPRTGNTGELFF.

This chain connects TRBV5-1 to TRBJ1-6, with D possibly being TRBD1 (5 bases). V was clipped by 0 bases and J by 5 bases, with 6 bases between them. Germline loops: CDR1 SGHRS, CDR2 YFSETQ. The CDR3 spans 14 residues. This CDR3 reads CASSLVQDNSPLHF. DNA for the CDR3: TGCGCCAGCAGCTTGGTACAGGATAATTCACCCCTCCACTTT. The full variable domain, with the rest looked up from reference TRBV5-1 and TRBJ1-6, is KAGVTQTPRYLIKTRGQQVTLSCSPISGHRSVSWYQQTPGQGLQFLFEYFSETQRNKGNFPGRFSGRQFSNSRSEMNVSTLELGDSALYLCASSLVQDNSPLHFGNGTRLTVT.

This clone was seen a single time. This chain uses TRBV27 with TRBJ2-7; 9 nucleotides line up with TRBD1. The CDR3 runs to 17 residues. Trimming took 0 bases from V and 3 from J; bases not matched to a gene: 9. Germline assignment: CDR1 MNHEY and CDR2 SMNVEV (reference sequence). The CDR3 reads CASSLSRRTGDGYEQYF. CDR3 nucleotide sequence: TGTGCCAGCAGTTTATCTCGCCGGACAGGGGATGGCTACGAGCAGTACTTC.

The table lists this clone with a few counts. V is TRBV4-3 and J is TRBJ2-7; tentatively, D is TRBD1 (5 bases). This CDR3 has 13 residues. The V end lost 0 bases, the J end lost 5 bases, and 8 bases lay between the germline ends. Germline CDR1 is LGHNA and CDR2 is YSLEER. CDR3 amino acids: CASSQEAGNEQYF. Here the CDR3 DNA reads TGCGCCAGCAGCCAAGAGGCAGGGAACGAGCAGTACTTC.

This clone was seen once. This chain uses TRBV19 with TRBJ1-1; 7 positions agree with TRBD1. The CDR3 contains 16 residues. V lost 4 bases and J lost 5; bases outside the gene matches: 13. CDR1 and CDR2 (germline): LNHDA, SQIVND (reference sequence). Here the CDR3 reads CASSRGQGVIDTEAFF. CDR3 bases: TGTGCCAGTAGTAGAGGGCAGGGGGTAATTGATACTGAAGCTTTCTTT.

V is TRBV7-2 and J is TRBJ1-2; D uncertain. V lost 1 base and J lost 8, with 17 bases in between. The CDR3 consists of 15 residues. Per the germline V gene, CDR1 is SGHTA and CDR2 is FQGNSA. The CDR3 loop reads CASSLVEHKAGGYTF. DNA for the CDR3: TGTGCCAGCAGCTTAGTAGAACACAAGGCGGGGGGCTACACCTTC.

This clone was seen a handful of times. The rearrangement joins TRBV27 to TRBJ1-2, with 7 bases lining up with TRBD1. The CDR3 length is 12 residues. CDR1 MNHEY and CDR2 SMNVEV come from the germline V gene (reference sequence). The V segment lost 6 bases and the J segment 4 bases; nucleotides outside the gene matches: 2. The CDR3 protein is CASSRQGYGYTF. As DNA, the CDR3 is TGTGCCAGCAGCCGACAGGGCTATGGCTACACCTTC.

The chain employs TRBV6-2 or TRBV6-3 and TRBJ1-1; D not resolved. V shed 2 bases and J shed 3 bases, with 13 bases lying between them. The CDR3 totals 15 residues. Per the germline V gene, CDR1 is MNHEY and CDR2 is SVGEGT. The CDR3 loop reads CASSYESVRYTEAFF. The CDR3 nucleotides read TGTGCCAGCAGTTACGAGTCTGTGAGGTACACTGAAGCTTTCTTT.

The CDR3 spells CASSLTLAGGSQETQYF. In nucleotides, the CDR3 is TGTGCCAGCAGCTTGACGTTAGCGGGAGGGTCCCAAGAGACCCAGTACTTC. The V call is TRBV16, the J call TRBJ2-5; 11 positions match TRBD2. This CDR3 is 17 amino acids long. Germline assignment: CDR1 KGHSY and CDR2 FQNENV. V gave up 5 bases and J gave up 1 base; unmatched junction bases: 9.

This clone was counted only a few times. This chain links TRBV6-5 with TRBJ1-1, with a tentative D call TRBD1 (6 bases). Trimming pared 4 bases from V and 2 bases from J, leaving 11 bases between. Germline V gene sequence: CDR1 MNHEY, CDR2 SVGAGI. The CDR3 has 14 residues. CDR3 loop: CASSWTAINTEAFF. The CDR3 region has the DNA TGTGCCAGCAGTTGGACAGCTATAAACACTGAAGCTTTCTTT.

This clone was seen more than once but under ten times. CDR3 sequence: CASSLRGQQYGYTF. The CDR3 nucleotides read TGTGCCAGCAGCTTAAGGGGACAGCAATATGGCTACACCTTC. The J gene is TRBJ1-2, the V gene TRBV7-9, with 7 bases fitting TRBD1. This CDR3 is 14 amino acids long. CDR1 is SEHNR, CDR2 FQNEAQ, per germline (reference sequence). The ends lost 2 bases at V and 5 bases at J; junction bases unmatched: 5.

The rearrangement uses TRBV7-9 and TRBJ2-2, with 7 bases matching TRBD1. Germline V gene lookup returns CDR1 SEHNR and CDR2 FQNEAQ (reference sequence). V was clipped by 4 bases and J by 2 bases; unmatched bases: 7. CDR3 length equals 16 residues. CDR3 nucleotides: TGTGCCAGCAGCTCTCAGACAGGGAGCAACACCGGGGAGCTGTTTTTT. It codes for CASSSQTGSNTGELFF.

This chain uses TRBV9 with TRBJ2-2; 9 bases map to TRBD2. The CDR3 sequence is 15 residues long. V dropped 2 bases and J dropped 5; count of bases not matched to a gene: 4. The V gene's germline CDR1 is SGDLS and CDR2 YYNGEE. The CDR3 DNA follows: TGTGCCAGCAGCGTGAATAGCGGGGGTACCGGGGAGCTGTTTTTT. Translation: CASSVNSGGTGELFF.

In this sample, this clone turned up once. The chain has TRBV3-1 (or the pseudogene TRBV3-2) and TRBJ2-3; TRBD2 aligns across 12 bases. J lost 5 bases, V lost 4 bases, and 10 bases had no gene match. This CDR3 region has 17 residues. Germline loops: CDR1 LGHDT, CDR2 YNNKEL (reference sequence). Here the CDR3 reads CASSPRTSGTSRDTQYF. The CDR3 DNA sequence: TGTGCCAGCAGCCCTCGGACTAGCGGGACCTCTAGAGATACGCAGTATTTT.

The chain links TRBV5-1 to TRBJ1-3, with 7 nucleotides matching TRBD1. Germline CDR1 reads SGHRS; CDR2 reads YFSETQ. This CDR3 is 14 amino acids long. The V gene end was trimmed by 4 bases and the J gene end by 0 bases; junction bases not matched to a gene: 1. The CDR3 DNA reads TGCGCCAGCAGCCGGGACAGCTCTGGAAACACCATATATTTT. Its translation is CASSRDSSGNTIYF.

This sequence joins TRBV4-2 and TRBJ1-2; D not certain. The germline gives CDR1 LGHNA, CDR2 YNFKEQ. Trimming shortened V by 1 base and J by 2 bases, and 14 bases separated the two germline ends. The CDR3 is 16 residues long. CDR3 coding DNA: TGTGCCAGCAGCCAAGTAGGAGGTGGCGGAAACTATGGCTACACCTTC. Translated, it gives CASSQVGGGGNYGYTF.

The chain combines TRBV15 with TRBJ1-3; unclear D gene. Germline CDR1 LNHNV, CDR2 YYDKDF (reference sequence). The CDR3 loop spans 14 amino acids. Trimming removed 7 bases at V and 3 bases at J, with 13 bases between. This CDR3 reads CATTQPEGGNTIYF. As DNA, the CDR3 is TGTGCCACCACCCAACCAGAGGGTGGAAACACCATATATTTT.

This clone was counted only a few times. J is TRBJ1-2 and V is TRBV7-2; a weak D match, TRBD1 (5 bases). Trimming removed 5 bases at V and 8 bases at J, with 15 bases between. Germline V CDR1 and CDR2: SGHTA, FQGNSA. This CDR3 spans 13 amino acids. This CDR3 reads CASSPGQGYGYTF. In nucleotides, the CDR3 is TGTGCCAGCAGCCCAGGGCAGGGCTACGGCTACACCTTC.

This rearrangement joins TRBV4-3 to TRBJ1-1; maybe TRBD1 (5 bases). Germline V gene lookup returns CDR1 LGHNA and CDR2 YSLEER. The CDR3 has 15 residues. Trimming took 2 bases from V and 0 from J, leaving 10 bases between them. DNA of the CDR3: TGCGCCAGCAGCCAATTCAGGGACTTGAACACTGAAGCTTTCTTT. Translation: CASSQFRDLNTEAFF.

This rearrangement joins TRBV5-4 to TRBJ1-1; perhaps TRBD1 as D (6 bases). V was cut by 4 bases and J by 1 base, with 11 bases left in between. The germline CDR1 and CDR2 sequences are SGHNT and YYREEE (reference sequence). This CDR3 has 14 amino acids. CDR3 sequence (DNA): TGTGCCAGCAGCCCTACAGGGACGAACACTGAAGCTTTCTTT. It codes for CASSPTGTNTEAFF.

The J gene is TRBJ2-1, the V gene TRBV11-3; 9 nucleotides match TRBD2. V gave up 5 bases and J gave up 4 bases; unmatched junction bases: 6. CDR1 and CDR2 (germline): SGHNT, YENEEA. CDR3 length equals 15 residues. CDR3 sequence: CASSQGLAIYNEQFF. The CDR3 region has the DNA TGTGCCAGCAGCCAAGGACTAGCGATATACAATGAGCAGTTCTTC.